These 18 T cell receptor beta chains originate from one sample sequenced in a study of T cell responses to AZD1222 COVID-19 vaccine. Repertoires were generated with immunoSEQ multiplex PCR, while TCRdb's copy carries only in-frame clones and drops some. The sample contains about 180,000 clones, 90% to 95% of which appear only once. Material: peripheral blood, obtained 28 days after the second AZD1222 dose. These receptors were taken from an adult who received the AZD1222 COVID-19 vaccine.

V and J are TRBV7-9 and TRBJ1-1; 10 bases are a match to TRBD1. This CDR3 is 15 amino acids long. Trimming removed 1 base from V and 3 bases from J; junction bases left unmatched: 2. Germline V lookup: CDR1 SEHNR, CDR2 FQNEAQ (reference sequence). CDR3 residues: CASSLVGQGDTEAFF. For the CDR3, the DNA is TGTGCCAGCAGCTTAGTTGGACAGGGGGACACTGAAGCTTTCTTT.

The gene calls are TRBV19 and TRBJ1-5; D remains ambiguous. V gave up 7 bases and J gave up 5 bases, with 9 bases separating them. Germline values: CDR1 LNHDA, CDR2 SQIVND (reference sequence). This CDR3 has 12 amino acids. CDR3 DNA: TGTGCCAGTAATTCCCCCGATCAGCCCCAGCATTTT. This codes for CASNSPDQPQHF.

The chain links TRBV3-1 (or the pseudogene TRBV3-2) to TRBJ2-1; 11 bases are shared with TRBD2. The CDR3 runs to 19 residues. CDR1 and CDR2 from the germline V gene are LGHDT and YNNKEL (reference sequence). The V gene end was trimmed by 4 bases and the J gene end by 0 bases; junction bases not matched to a gene: 11. The CDR3 region has the DNA TGTGCCAGCAGCCCCACCCGCGGACTAGCGGGTAGCTCCTACAATGAGCAGTTCTTC. Its translation is CASSPTRGLAGSSYNEQFF.

The J gene is TRBJ2-1, the V gene TRBV6-2 or TRBV6-3; 8 bases agree with TRBD2. With 6 bases clipped from V and 9 bases from J, the junction kept 16 bases outside the gene matches. The CDR3 loop spans 16 amino acids. The germline V gene encodes CDR1 MNHEY and CDR2 SVGEGT. The CDR3 protein is CASSSPSGGPDREQFF. Written as DNA, the CDR3 is TGTGCCAGCAGCTCCCCTTCGGGAGGGCCTGATCGTGAGCAGTTCTTC.

Remarks on this clone: Other DNA sequences within the sample encode an identical CDR3. The V call is TRBV7-3, the J call TRBJ2-2; D unresolved. CDR3 size: 14 residues. V was cut by 1 base and J by 2 bases, with 5 bases left in between. Germline lookup yields CDR1 SGHTA and CDR2 FQGTGA. The CDR3 reads CASSLNRNTGELFF. CDR3 DNA sequence: TGTGCCAGCAGCTTAAACAGAAACACCGGGGAGCTGTTTTTT.

The J gene is TRBJ2-3, the V gene TRBV7-6, with 8 bases aligning to TRBD1. V lost 4 bases to trimming and J lost 1 base; unmatched junction nucleotides: 4. Germline CDR1 and CDR2: SGHVS and FNYEAQ. The CDR3 sequence is 15 residues long. DNA of the CDR3: TGTGCCAGCAGCTGGACAGGGTCTGGCACAGATACGCAGTATTTT. Encoded protein: CASSWTGSGTDTQYF.

This rearrangement joins TRBV6-6 to TRBJ2-1; 12 bases line up with TRBD2. The V gene end was trimmed by 6 bases and the J gene end by 11 bases; junction bases not matched to a gene: 26. In germline, CDR1 is MNHNY, CDR2 SVGAGI (reference sequence). The CDR3 is 20 amino acids. The CDR3 nucleotides read TGTGCCAGCAGCCACACCCCTATTACCGGTTCGGAACTAGCGGGAGGCCAGCAGTTCTTC. This translates into CASSHTPITGSELAGGQQFF.

The chain recombines TRBV7-9 with TRBJ1-2; 9 bases are shared with TRBD1. Germline-derived CDR1 and CDR2 are SEHNR and FQNEAQ (reference sequence). Trimming removed 4 bases from V and 6 bases from J; junction bases left unmatched: 18. CDR3 length: 18 residues. In nucleotides, the CDR3 is TGTGCCAGCAGCTCCGACCTCATGGACAGGGGAGTAATCAATGGCTACACCTTC. This encodes CASSSDLMDRGVINGYTF.

This clone was seen just once. The CDR3 bases are TGTGCCAGCAGCTTAGGCACGCGGGGTAGGGGCTACACCTTC. Its translation is CASSLGTRGRGYTF. The rearrangement links TRBV7-2 to TRBJ1-2; no clear D. Germline V gene sequence: CDR1 SGHTA, CDR2 FQGNSA. The CDR3 consists of 14 residues. The V and J ends lost 1 base and 8 bases respectively, with 14 bases between them.

The chain uses TRBV19 and TRBJ1-5; D gene unclear. V lost 3 bases, J lost 7 bases, and 7 bases lay in between. The CDR3 is made up of 12 amino acids. Per the germline V gene, CDR1 is LNHDA and CDR2 is SQIVND (reference sequence). The CDR3 DNA is TGTGCCAGTAGTATTGAGACCCAGCCCCAGCATTTT. Protein sequence: CASSIETQPQHF.

The rearrangement links TRBV27 to TRBJ1-4; tentative D call: TRBD1 (5 bases). CDR1 and CDR2 from the germline V gene are MNHEY and SMNVEV (reference sequence). V was shortened by 1 base and J by 8 bases, with 14 bases between the two germline ends. The CDR3 is 15 amino acids. The CDR3 nucleotides read TGTGCCAGCAGTTTATGGGGCCAGGGTTGGGAAAAACTGTTTTTT. Encoded protein: CASSLWGQGWEKLFF.

This chain connects TRBV6-1 to TRBJ2-5; a possible D gene is TRBD1 (5 bases). Trimming shortened V by 0 bases and J by 5 bases, and 10 bases separated the two germline ends. Germline CDR1 and CDR2: MNHNS and SASEGT. The CDR3 is 14 residues long. This CDR3 reads CASSEAGKGETQYF. Written as DNA, the CDR3 is TGTGCCAGCAGTGAAGCAGGGAAGGGGGAGACCCAGTACTTC.

This chain joins TRBV27 and TRBJ1-6; a weak D match, TRBD1 (5 bases). The V end lost 5 bases, the J end lost 5 bases, and 10 bases lay between the germline ends. The CDR3 contains 14 residues. Looked up from germline, CDR1 is MNHEY and CDR2 is SMNVEV (reference sequence). The CDR3 bases are TGTGCCAGCAGTGACAGATTTGATAATTCACCCCTCCACTTT. This sequence encodes CASSDRFDNSPLHF.

This sequence joins TRBV28 and TRBJ2-4; D may be TRBD2 (5 bases). V lost 5 bases to trimming and J lost 0 bases, with 11 bases between them. CDR3 size: 15 residues. Germline assignment: CDR1 MDHEN and CDR2 SYDVKM. Written as DNA, the CDR3 is TGTGCCAGCAGTCTCCGGAGCGGAGCCAAAAACATTCAGTACTTC. Translation gives CASSLRSGAKNIQYF.

CDR3 loop: CASSLEGLWKEPRLFTTEAFF. CDR3 nucleotide sequence: TGTGCCAGCAGCTTAGAAGGGTTATGGAAAGAACCCCGTCTTTTTACCACTGAAGCTTTCTTT. The V gene is TRBV7-8, the J gene TRBJ1-1; no definite D call. CDR3 length: 21 amino acids. V lost 1 base to trimming and J lost 4 bases, with 31 bases between them. CDR1 is SGHVS and CDR2 is FQNEAQ in the germline V gene. Combining the CDR3 with reference TRBV7-8 and TRBJ1-1 gives the whole variable domain GAGVSQSPRYKVAKRGQDVALRCDPISGHVSLFWYQQALGQGPEFLTYFQNEAQLDKSGLPSDRFFAERPEGSVSTLKIQRTQQEDSAVYLCASSLEGLWKEPRLFTTEAFFGQGTRLTVV.

This clone was observed once. The rearrangement joins TRBV2 to TRBJ2-1; 11 bases align to TRBD2. Germline assignment: CDR1 SNHLY and CDR2 FYNNEI. The CDR3 contains 15 residues. The J segment lost 7 bases and the V segment lost 8 bases, leaving 10 bases of the junction unmatched. The CDR3 loop is CASGSGTSGSNEQFF. DNA of the CDR3: TGTGCCAGCGGATCCGGGACTAGCGGATCTAATGAGCAGTTCTTC.

The V call is TRBV19, the J call TRBJ1-1; no firm D call. V was pared by 7 bases and J by 1 base, with 10 bases between. CDR1 LNHDA and CDR2 SQIVND come from the germline V gene (reference sequence). The CDR3 contains 13 residues. The CDR3 region is CASTFGQNTEAFF. DNA for the CDR3: TGTGCCAGTACTTTCGGGCAGAACACTGAAGCTTTCTTT.

This chain joins TRBV18 and TRBJ1-1; D ambiguous. This CDR3 is 14 amino acids long. V lost 6 bases and J 3 bases, leaving 14 bases between the germline ends. Germline V gene sequence: CDR1 KGHSH, CDR2 LQKENI. The chain's CDR3 is CASSPLSEYTEAFF. Here the CDR3 DNA reads TGTGCCAGCTCGCCGCTTTCTGAGTACACTGAAGCTTTCTTT.